This TCR beta chain was identified during a study of patients and donors after allogeneic stem cell transplantation. The CDR3 has 15 amino acids. Per germline, CDR1 MGHRA and CDR2 YSYEKL. Losses at the gene ends were 4 bases for V and 3 bases for J; bases not matched to a gene: 3. TCRdb independently ran MiXCR on the RT-PCR reads; one entry per CDR3 protein. Of about a million distinct CDR3 sequences listed, under 20% are singletons. This clonotype was obtained from a human donor who was either an allogeneic HSCT recipient or a stem cell or donor lymphocyte infusion donor (not recorded which). It is not recorded whose cells these are; they may come from a transplant donor. Sequencing was performed on blood, either unsorted or a sorted T cell fraction (not recorded which). The chain is built from TRBV4-1 and TRBJ2-5, with 12 positions matching TRBD1. This CDR3 is CASSRGTGGEETQYF. The CDR3 coding sequence is TGCGCCAGCAGCCGTGGGACAGGGGGCGAAGAGACCCAGTACTTC.